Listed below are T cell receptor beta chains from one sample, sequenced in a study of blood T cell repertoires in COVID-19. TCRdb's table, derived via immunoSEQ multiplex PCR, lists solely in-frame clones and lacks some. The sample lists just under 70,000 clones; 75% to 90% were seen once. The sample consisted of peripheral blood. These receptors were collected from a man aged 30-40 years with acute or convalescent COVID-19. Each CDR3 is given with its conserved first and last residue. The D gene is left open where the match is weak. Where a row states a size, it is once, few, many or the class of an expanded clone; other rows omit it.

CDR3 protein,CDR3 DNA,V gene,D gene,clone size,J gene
CASSQTRIEQFF,TGTGCCAGCAGCCAAACTAGGATTGAGCAGTTCTTC,TRBV3-1/TRBV3-2,.,.,TRBJ2-1
CASSEGQGETQYF,TGCGCCAGCAGCGAAGGACAGGGAGAGACCCAGTACTTC,TRBV4-1,TRBD1,once,TRBJ2-5
CASSGTTDVNEQFF,TGCGCCAGCAGTGGGACGACAGATGTCAATGAGCAGTTCTTC,TRBV10-2,.,.,TRBJ2-1
CASSFAGHQPQHF,TGTGCCAGCAGTTTCGCAGGTCATCAGCCCCAGCATTTT,TRBV12-3/TRBV12-4,.,.,TRBJ1-5
CASSHRGRSNQPQHF,TGTGCCAGCAGTCACAGGGGCCGGAGCAATCAGCCCCAGCATTTT,TRBV28,TRBD1,.,TRBJ1-5
CASSGRTGPEYNEQFF,TGTGCCAGCTCAGGGCGGACAGGGCCGGAATACAATGAGCAGTTCTTC,TRBV18,TRBD1,.,TRBJ2-1
CASSSEPQGRNTEAFF,TGTGCCAGCAGCTCCGAACCTCAGGGAAGGAACACTGAAGCTTTCTTT,TRBV5-4,.,once,TRBJ1-1
CASSPVPGQGYEQYF,TGTGCCAGCAGCCCCGTCCCGGGACAGGGCTACGAGCAGTACTTC,TRBV11-2,TRBD1,.,TRBJ2-7
CASSNVEETQYF,TGTGCCAGCAGCAACGTGGAGGAGACCCAGTACTTC,TRBV21-1,.,.,TRBJ2-5
CASSLPGLQGGPDTQYF,TGTGCCAGCAGCTTACCGGGGCTCCAAGGAGGGCCAGATACGCAGTATTTT,TRBV5-6,.,once,TRBJ2-3
CASSPRQGINSPLHF,TGTGCCAGTAGTCCTAGACAGGGGATTAATTCACCCCTCCACTTT,TRBV19,TRBD1,.,TRBJ1-6
CASSDRTSPDNYGYTF,TGCGCCAGCAGCGACAGGACATCTCCCGATAACTATGGCTACACCTTC,TRBV10-2,.,.,TRBJ1-2
CASGWEGESYEQYF,TGTGCCAGCGGGTGGGAGGGCGAGTCCTACGAGCAGTACTTC,TRBV3-1/TRBV3-2,TRBD2,.,TRBJ2-7
CASSQDLATAYEQYF,TGCGCCAGCAGCCAAGATCTGGCGACAGCCTACGAGCAGTACTTC,TRBV4-1,.,.,TRBJ2-7
CASSESLRGVSTEAFF,TGTGCCAGCAGTGAATCGCTGCGGGGCGTTAGCACTGAAGCTTTCTTT,TRBV25-1,.,few,TRBJ1-1
CASRRDSNTEAFF,TGTGCCAGCAGGCGGGACTCGAACACTGAAGCTTTCTTT,TRBV6-5,.,.,TRBJ1-1
CASSTPGGTFAETQYF,TGTGCCAGTAGTACCCCGGGGGGGACTTTCGCGGAGACCCAGTACTTC,TRBV19,TRBD2,.,TRBJ2-5
CATSGAYGYTF,TGTGCCACCAGTGGGGCCTATGGCTACACCTTC,TRBV24-1,.,.,TRBJ1-2
CASSQMWEENTIYF,TGTGCCAGCAGCCAAATGTGGGAGGAAAACACCATATATTTT,TRBV7-9,.,.,TRBJ1-3
CASSFDIGGRWEQFF,TGTGCCAGCTCTTTCGACATCGGCGGGAGGTGGGAGCAGTTCTTC,TRBV6-5,TRBD2,few,TRBJ2-1
CASSLVAGTEQFF,TGCGCCAGCAGCTTGGTAGCGGGTACTGAGCAGTTCTTC,TRBV5-1,TRBD2,.,TRBJ2-1
CASSLTAGGELNEQFF,TGTGCCAGCAGTTTAACCGCAGGGGGTGAGTTGAATGAGCAGTTCTTC,TRBV27,TRBD1,.,TRBJ2-1
CASSVEAEWNAEQYF,TGTGCCAGCAGCGTAGAGGCGGAGTGGAATGCCGAGCAGTACTTC,TRBV9,.,.,TRBJ2-7
CAWRETGGANEKLFF,TGTGCCTGGAGAGAAACAGGGGGCGCGAATGAAAAACTGTTTTTT,TRBV30,TRBD1,.,TRBJ1-4
CASMAGLSTDTQYF,TGTGCCAGTATGGCGGGCCTAAGCACAGATACGCAGTATTTT,TRBV19,.,.,TRBJ2-3
CASSERTGSYNEQFF,TGTGCCAGTAGTGAAAGGACAGGGTCATACAATGAGCAGTTCTTC,TRBV19,TRBD1,.,TRBJ2-1
CASSQEQGSSYNEQFF,TGTGCCAGCAGCCAAGAACAGGGGAGCTCCTACAATGAGCAGTTCTTC,TRBV4-2,TRBD1,.,TRBJ2-1
CASSVQGPQNEKLFF,TGTGCCAGCAGCGTACAGGGCCCTCAGAATGAAAAACTGTTTTTT,TRBV5-5,.,.,TRBJ1-4
CASSLRMRGGLNTEAFF,TGTGCCAGCAGCTTAAGGATGAGGGGGGGATTGAACACTGAAGCTTTCTTT,TRBV7-9,.,.,TRBJ1-1